A single T cell receptor (beta chain) is shown here with its context. The CDR3 runs 15 residues. The V gene's germline CDR1 is SGHNT and CDR2 YYREEE (reference sequence). V lost 3 bases and J 2 bases, leaving 15 bases between the germline ends. The data were obtained in a study of blood T cell repertoires in COVID-19. Per the study methods: Amplification of reference gene primers provided the estimated nucleated cell counts. Profiling relied on immunoSEQ multiplex PCR, and the TCRdb table lists in-frame clones only, not all of them. For V, J and clone size, that table is used; D and trimming come from the DNA. Among 130,000 or so clones listed, under 85% were seen once.

The sequenced sample consisted of peripheral blood. The chain combines TRBV5-4 with TRBJ2-7; maybe TRBD1 (5 bases). The sequence was obtained from an older woman with acute or convalescent COVID-19. CDR3 bases: TGTGCCAGCAGCTCCTACAGGATCGGTACCTACGAGCAGTACTTC. It translates to CASSSYRIGTYEQYF.